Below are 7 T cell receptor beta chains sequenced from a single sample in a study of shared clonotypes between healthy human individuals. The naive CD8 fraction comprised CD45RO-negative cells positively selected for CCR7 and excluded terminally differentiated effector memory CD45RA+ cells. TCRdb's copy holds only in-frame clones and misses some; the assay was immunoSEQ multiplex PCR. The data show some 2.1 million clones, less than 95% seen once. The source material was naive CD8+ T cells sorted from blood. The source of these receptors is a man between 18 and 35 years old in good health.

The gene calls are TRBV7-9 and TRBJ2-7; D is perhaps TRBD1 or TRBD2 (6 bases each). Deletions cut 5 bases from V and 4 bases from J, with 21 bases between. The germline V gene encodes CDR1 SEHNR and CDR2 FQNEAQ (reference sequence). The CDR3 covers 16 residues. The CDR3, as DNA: TGTGCCAGCAGCCCAGAGAGGGGGGAGGATATATACGAGCAGTACTTC. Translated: CASSPERGEDIYEQYF. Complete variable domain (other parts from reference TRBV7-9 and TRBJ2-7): DTGVSQNPRHKITKRGQNVTFRCDPISEHNRLYWYRQTLGQGPEFLTYFQNEAQLEKSRLLSDRFSAERPKGSFSTLEIQRTEQGDSAMYLCASSPERGEDIYEQYFGPGTRLTVT.

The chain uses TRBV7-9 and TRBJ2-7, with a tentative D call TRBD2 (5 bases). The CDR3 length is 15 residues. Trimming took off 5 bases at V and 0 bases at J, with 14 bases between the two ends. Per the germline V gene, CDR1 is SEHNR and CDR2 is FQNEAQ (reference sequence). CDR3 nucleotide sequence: TGTGCCAGCAGCCGCGTGAAGGCGGGCTCCTACGAGCAGTACTTC. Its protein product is CASSRVKAGSYEQYF. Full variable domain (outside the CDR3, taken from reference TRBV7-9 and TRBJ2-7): DTGVSQNPRHKITKRGQNVTFRCDPISEHNRLYWYRQTLGQGPEFLTYFQNEAQLEKSRLLSDRFSAERPKGSFSTLEIQRTEQGDSAMYLCASSRVKAGSYEQYFGPGTRLTVT.

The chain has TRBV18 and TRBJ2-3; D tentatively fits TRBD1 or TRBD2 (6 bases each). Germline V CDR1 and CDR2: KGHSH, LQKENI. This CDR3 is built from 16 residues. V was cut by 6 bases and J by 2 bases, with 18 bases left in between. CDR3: CASSRGTSDFTDTQYF. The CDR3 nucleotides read TGTGCCAGCTCCCGCGGGACATCTGATTTCACAGATACGCAGTATTTT.

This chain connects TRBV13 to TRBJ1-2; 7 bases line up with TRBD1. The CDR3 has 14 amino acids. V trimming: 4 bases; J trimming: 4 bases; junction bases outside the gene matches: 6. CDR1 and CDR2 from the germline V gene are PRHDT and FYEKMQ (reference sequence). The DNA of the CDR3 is TGTGCCAGCAGCTCAGGACAGGACCCCTATGGCTACACCTTC. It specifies CASSSGQDPYGYTF.

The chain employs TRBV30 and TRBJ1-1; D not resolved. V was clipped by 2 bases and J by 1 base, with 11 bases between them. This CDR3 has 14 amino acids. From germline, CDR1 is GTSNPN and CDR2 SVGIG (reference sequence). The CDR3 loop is CAWSTTLPNTEAFF. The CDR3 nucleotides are TGTGCCTGGAGTACCACCCTACCGAACACTGAAGCTTTCTTT. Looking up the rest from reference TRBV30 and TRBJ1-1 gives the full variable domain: SQTIHQWPATLVQPVGSPLSLECTVEGTSNPNLYWYRQAAGRGLQLLFYSVGIGQISSEVPQNLSASRPQDRQFILSSKKLLLSDSGFYLCAWSTTLPNTEAFFGQGTRLTVV.

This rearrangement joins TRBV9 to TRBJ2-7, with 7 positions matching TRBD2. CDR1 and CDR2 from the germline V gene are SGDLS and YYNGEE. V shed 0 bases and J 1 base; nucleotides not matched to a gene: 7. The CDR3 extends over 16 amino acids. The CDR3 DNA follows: TGTGCCAGCAGCGTAGAGGGAGGGAGCCTTTCCTACGAGCAGTACTTC. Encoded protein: CASSVEGGSLSYEQYF.

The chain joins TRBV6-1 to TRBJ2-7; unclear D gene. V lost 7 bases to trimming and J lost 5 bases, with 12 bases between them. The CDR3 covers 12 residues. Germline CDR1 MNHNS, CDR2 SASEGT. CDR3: CASKGLSNEQYF. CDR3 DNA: TGTGCCAGCAAGGGTTTGTCGAACGAGCAGTACTTC.